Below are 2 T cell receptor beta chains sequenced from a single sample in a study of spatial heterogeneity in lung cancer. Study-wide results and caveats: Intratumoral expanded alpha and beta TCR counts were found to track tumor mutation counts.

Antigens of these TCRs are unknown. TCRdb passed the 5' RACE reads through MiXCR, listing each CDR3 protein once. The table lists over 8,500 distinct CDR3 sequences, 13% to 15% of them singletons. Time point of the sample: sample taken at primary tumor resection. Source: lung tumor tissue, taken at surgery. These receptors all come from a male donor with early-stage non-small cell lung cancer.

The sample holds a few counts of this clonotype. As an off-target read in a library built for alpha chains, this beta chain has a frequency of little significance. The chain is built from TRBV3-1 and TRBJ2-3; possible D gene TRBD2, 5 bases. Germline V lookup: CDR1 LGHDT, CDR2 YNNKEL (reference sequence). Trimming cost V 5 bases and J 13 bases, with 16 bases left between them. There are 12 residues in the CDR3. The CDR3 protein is CASSSGISVEYF. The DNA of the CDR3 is TGTGCCAGCAGCTCCGGTATTAGCGTGGAGTATTTT.

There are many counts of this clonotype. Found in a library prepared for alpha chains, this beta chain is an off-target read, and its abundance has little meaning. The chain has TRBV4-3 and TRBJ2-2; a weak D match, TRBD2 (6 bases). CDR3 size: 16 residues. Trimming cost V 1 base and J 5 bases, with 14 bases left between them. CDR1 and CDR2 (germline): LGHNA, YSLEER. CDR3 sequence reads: CASSQAKGLGTGELFF. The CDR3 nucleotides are TGCGCCAGCAGCCAAGCGAAGGGACTGGGTACCGGGGAGCTGTTTTTT.